This is a list of T cell receptor beta chains from one sample in a study of identical twins. TCRdb fed the 5' RACE reads into MiXCR, producing one record per CDR3 protein. The table shows 450,000 or so distinct CDR3 sequences, with around 24% occurring only once. The same data also went into a second study, on T cells expressing NK-cell markers.

The sequencing input was CD4+ T cells sorted from blood. The receptors stem from a woman between 18 and 30 years old in good health. Each CDR3 is given with its conserved first and last residue. D genes are given only for firm matches. Size tells how often a clone was seen (once, few, many) or the class of an expanded clone, and some rows leave it out.

v_call	cdr3_length	clone_size	j_call	d_call	cdr3_nt	cdr3_aa
TRBV12-3/TRBV12-4	14	-	TRBJ2-1	-	TGTGCCAGCAGTTTTGGACCCGGTGACAATGAGCAGTTCTTC	CASSFGPGDNEQFF
TRBV9	16	-	TRBJ2-1	TRBD1	TGTGCCAGCAGCGTAGCCGGGACAGGGGGTCTGTATGAGCAGTTCTTC	CASSVAGTGGLYEQFF
TRBV20-1	15	-	TRBJ2-3	-	TGCAGTGCTAGCATACGGGGAGTTTCCACAGATACGCAGTATTTT	CSASIRGVSTDTQYF
TRBV12-3/TRBV12-4	13	-	TRBJ2-1	-	TGTGCCAGCCTCTTCGGCGACTACAATGAGCAGTTCTTC	CASLFGDYNEQFF
TRBV6-5	17	few	TRBJ2-7	TRBD2	TGTGCCAGCAGTTACTCGAGGGGCGGGAGGGCCCCCTACGAGCAGTACTTC	CASSYSRGGRAPYEQYF
TRBV12-3/TRBV12-4	15	-	TRBJ2-1	TRBD1	TGTGCCAGCGAGATCCGGGACAGGGGGCTGAATGAGCAGTTCTTC	CASEIRDRGLNEQFF
TRBV7-9	14	-	TRBJ2-1	-	TGTGCCAGCAGCTTATTAGCCCATAATAATGAGCAGTTCTTC	CASSLLAHNNEQFF
TRBV3-1	11	few	TRBJ2-1	-	TGTGCCAGCAGCCGAGGGGGGACGGCGTTCTTC	CASSRGGTAFF
TRBV12-3/TRBV12-4	13	-	TRBJ1-2	-	TGTGCCAGCAGTTCAGACCCGGCAGCTACCAACACCTTC	CASSSDPAATNTF
TRBV5-1	15	-	TRBJ2-1	TRBD1	TGCGCCAGCAGCTTAGGACAGGGAAAGGAAAATGAGCAGTTCTTC	CASSLGQGKENEQFF
TRBV5-1	15	few	TRBJ2-3	TRBD2	TGCGCCAGCAGTGCTAGCGGAGATCTCACAGATACGCAGTATTTT	CASSASGDLTDTQYF
TRBV6-1	15	-	TRBJ2-4	-	TGTGCCAGCAGCAAAGGGGGAATAGCCAAAAACATTCAGTACTTC	CASSKGGIAKNIQYF
TRBV12-3/TRBV12-4	16	-	TRBJ2-3	TRBD1	TGTGCCAGCAGTCCGGGACAGGGAGGGGTTGCAGATACGCAGTATTTT	CASSPGQGGVADTQYF
TRBV9	14	-	TRBJ2-7	-	TGTGCCAGCAGCGTAGATTGGTCTGCAGGCGAGCAGTACTTC	CASSVDWSAGEQYF
TRBV7-2	15	many	TRBJ1-2	TRBD1	TGTGCCAGCAGCTTAGCGACCAGGACAGGCAATGGCTACACCTTC	CASSLATRTGNGYTF
TRBV5-1	12	-	TRBJ2-1	-	TGCGCCAGCAGCGGGGAGGACAATGAGCAGTTCTTC	CASSGEDNEQFF
TRBV28	14	many	TRBJ2-2	-	TGTGCCAGCAGTCTCGGGACACTACCCGGGGAGCTGTTTTTT	CASSLGTLPGELFF
TRBV7-9	11	many	TRBJ2-2	-	TGCGCCAGCAGCTTCCCCGGGGAGCTGTTTTTT	CASSFPGELFF
TRBV5-5	15	few	TRBJ2-1	-	TGTGCCAGCAGCCTAACGGTGTCCCCCTACAATGAGCAGTTCTTC	CASSLTVSPYNEQFF
TRBV11-1	19	-	TRBJ2-6	TRBD1	TGTGCCAGCAGCTTATTCCTGGGACAGGGAAAAGCTGGGGCCAACGTCCTGACTTTC	CASSLFLGQGKAGANVLTF
TRBV3-1	16	-	TRBJ2-5	TRBD2	TGTGCCAGCAGCCAAGATCGGGGGACTATCCAAGAGACCCAGTACTTC	CASSQDRGTIQETQYF
TRBV7-8	14	few	TRBJ1-4	-	TGTGCCAGCAGCTTAGCCAGTACTAATGAAAAACTGTTTTTT	CASSLASTNEKLFF
TRBV5-1	13	-	TRBJ2-3	TRBD2	TGCGCCAGCTTCGGGACTAGCGGAGATACGCAGTATTTT	CASFGTSGDTQYF
TRBV5-1	15	-	TRBJ2-1	TRBD2	TGCGCCAGCAGCCAGACTAGCGGGAGAGGCAATGAGCAGTTCTTC	CASSQTSGRGNEQFF
TRBV5-1	18	-	TRBJ2-3	TRBD2	TGCGCCAGCAATGACGGGAGGGCCGGTGGTGGAAGCACAGATACGCAGTATTTT	CASNDGRAGGGSTDTQYF
TRBV10-2	19	-	TRBJ2-7	TRBD2	TGCGCCAGCAGCGACCCGACTAGCGGGAGTCTGGGATATCGATACGAGCAGTACTTC	CASSDPTSGSLGYRYEQYF
TRBV24-1	13	few	TRBJ2-1	-	TGTGCCACCGCAGCGGGCTCCTACAATGAGCAGTTCTTC	CATAAGSYNEQFF
TRBV15	17	few	TRBJ2-1	-	TGTGCCACCAGCAGAGTCGAACTGAGCGGGCTCTACAATGAGCAGTTCTTC	CATSRVELSGLYNEQFF
TRBV4-2	16	-	TRBJ1-1	-	TGTGCCAGCAGCCAAGGAGGTTCTGAGATGAACACTGAAGCTTTCTTT	CASSQGGSEMNTEAFF
TRBV18	14	few	TRBJ1-1	-	TGTGCCAGCTCACCACAGGCAGGCAACACTGAAGCTTTCTTT	CASSPQAGNTEAFF
TRBV14	19	few	TRBJ2-7	-	TGTGCCAGCAGCCAAGTTGCTCTGGACAGCGCGTTTTGGGGTTCCGAGCAGTACTTC	CASSQVALDSAFWGSEQYF
TRBV9	16	-	TRBJ2-7	-	TGTGCCAGCAGCGTAGGCGCAGGTCAACGCTCCTACGAGCAGTACTTC	CASSVGAGQRSYEQYF
TRBV20-1	11	few	TRBJ2-1	-	TGCAGTGCTTCTCGGTACCCTGGGCAGTTCTTC	CSASRYPGQFF
TRBV14	15	few	TRBJ1-4	-	TGTGCCAGCAGCCCGTCGGGGGTGGCTAATGAAAAACTGTTTTTT	CASSPSGVANEKLFF
TRBV9	18	-	TRBJ1-2	TRBD1	TGTGCCAGCAGCGTAGGCCCCAGACAGGGGGCCGGGGACTATGGCTACACCTTC	CASSVGPRQGAGDYGYTF
TRBV24-1	16	-	TRBJ2-1	-	TGTGCCACCAGTGATTCGACAGCATACTCCTACAATGAGCAGTTCTTC	CATSDSTAYSYNEQFF
TRBV12-3/TRBV12-4	13	few	TRBJ1-2	-	TGTGCCAGCAGTTTAGTACACTACTGGGGCTACACCTTC	CASSLVHYWGYTF
TRBV7-2	15	few	TRBJ2-1	TRBD2	TGTGCCAGCAGCGTGTCCGGGACTAGGAGTAATGAGCAGTTCTTC	CASSVSGTRSNEQFF
TRBV20-1	13	-	TRBJ2-1	-	TGCAGTGAGACGGGACTTGCCAACAATGAGCAGTTCTTC	CSETGLANNEQFF
TRBV4-3	15	many	TRBJ2-7	-	TGCGCCAGCAGCCAAGGCCTAAGGAGCGAGGACGAGCAGTACTTC	CASSQGLRSEDEQYF